This TCR beta chain was captured in a study of T cells in Graves' hyperthyroidism and ophthalmopathy. Aged 18 to 65, the patients had hyperthyroidism that was newly diagnosed and had lasted under 2 months. Amplified TCR beta CDR3 regions derived from RNA transcripts. Primed by the HTBI set, a first-round RT-PCR was run on the TCR CDR3. TCRdb ran MiXCR on the multiplex PCR reads and lists one entry per CDR3 protein. The sample has under 300,000 distinct CDR3 sequences; around 15% are singletons. V lost 4 bases, J lost 0 bases, and 9 bases lay in between. Germline lookup yields CDR1 MGHRA and CDR2 YSYEKL. CDR3 length equals 14 residues.

This clonotype was obtained from a woman aged 45-60 years with Graves' hyperthyroidism that later progressed to Graves' ophthalmopathy. Sequencing was carried out using blood. The rearrangement links TRBV4-1 to TRBJ2-5; D is unclear. CDR3 coding DNA: TGCGCCAGCAGCCCGCACCGAAACCAAGAGACCCAGTACTTC. Its translation is CASSPHRNQETQYF.